Following are 19 T cell receptor beta chains from one sample sequenced in a study of blood T cell repertoires in COVID-19. The method was immunoSEQ multiplex PCR; TCRdb's version includes in-frame clones alone and lacks a portion of them. The sample lists roughly 110,000 clones, approximately 89% occurring once. The specimen was peripheral blood. These receptor sequences come from a man aged 45-60 years with active or convalescent COVID-19.

This sequence joins TRBV15 and TRBJ1-5; 10 bases align to TRBD1. Losses at the gene ends were 2 bases for V and 3 bases for J; bases not matched to a gene: 10. CDR3 length: 18 residues. Germline CDR1 reads LNHNV; CDR2 reads YYDKDF (reference sequence). CDR3 amino acids: CATSRPILGTGDNQPQHF. CDR3 nucleotide sequence: TGTGCCACCAGCAGACCTATACTGGGGACAGGGGACAATCAGCCCCAGCATTTT.

The chain links TRBV7-9 to TRBJ1-1; D gene unclear. V lost 2 bases, J lost 1 base, and 5 bases lay in between. The CDR3 is 13 amino acids. Germline CDR1 and CDR2: SEHNR and FQNEAQ (reference sequence). The CDR3 coding sequence is TGTGCCAGCAGCTTACACGGGAACACTGAAGCTTTCTTT. As protein: CASSLHGNTEAFF.

V usage is TRBV2 and J usage is TRBJ2-1, with D tentatively TRBD2 (5 bases). The CDR3 has 15 amino acids. Germline V CDR1 and CDR2: SNHLY, FYNNEI. Trimming shortened V by 7 bases and J by 0 bases, and 13 bases separated the two germline ends. The CDR3 DNA reads as TGTGCCAGCACCCTTGGTGGGAGCTCCTACAATGAGCAGTTCTTC. This codes for CASTLGGSSYNEQFF.

Remarks on this clone: The same CDR3 also results from other DNA sequences found in this sample. The V gene is TRBV9, the J gene TRBJ2-5; 11 bases map to TRBD2. This CDR3 spans 16 amino acids. V was clipped by 0 bases and J by 2 bases; unmatched bases: 3. CDR1 is SGDLS, CDR2 YYNGEE, per germline. This CDR3 reads CASSVGLAGGQETQYF. DNA for the CDR3: TGTGCCAGCAGCGTAGGGTTAGCGGGAGGGCAAGAGACCCAGTACTTC.

The CDR3 nucleotides read TGTGCCAGCAGTTTTAGGCCGAGCCTAGGGGGCACAGATACGCAGTATTTT. This sequence encodes CASSFRPSLGGTDTQYF. The rearrangement joins TRBV6-2 or TRBV6-3 to TRBJ2-3, with a tentative D call TRBD1 (5 bases). The germline CDR1 and CDR2 sequences are MNHEY and SVGEGT. V lost 4 bases and J lost 1, with 18 bases in between. This CDR3 comprises 17 residues.

The rearrangement uses TRBV30 and TRBJ1-4, with no clear D. V shed 0 bases and J shed 3 bases, with 11 bases lying between them. The CDR3 has 15 residues. CDR1 is GTSNPN and CDR2 is SVGIG in the germline V gene (reference sequence). The CDR3: CAWSVLPRPNEKLFF. The CDR3 nucleotides are TGTGCCTGGAGTGTACTACCGCGACCTAATGAAAAACTGTTTTTT.

V gene TRBV6-5 combines with J gene TRBJ2-3; TRBD2 agrees at 8 bases. Looked up from germline, CDR1 is MNHEY and CDR2 is SVGAGI. The CDR3 has 15 residues. After removal of 7 bases from V and 4 bases from J, the junction contained 10 bases not matched to a gene. The CDR3, as DNA: TGTGCCAGCAAGGGAGGGACTAGTGGCCCAGATACGCAGTATTTT. It specifies CASKGGTSGPDTQYF.

The rearrangement joins TRBV7-9 to TRBJ2-1; 7 bases are a match to TRBD2. Germline V gene sequence: CDR1 SEHNR, CDR2 FQNEAQ (reference sequence). The CDR3 is 16 residues long. V was pared by 5 bases and J by 10 bases, with 17 bases of the junction left unmatched. The CDR3 DNA reads TGTGCCAGCAGCGACGGCGGGAGAGCCCAGGTCAGCGAGCAGTTCTTC. Amino acids: CASSDGGRAQVSEQFF.

The genes are TRBV4-2 and TRBJ2-1; 14 bases map to TRBD2. The CDR3 extends over 17 amino acids. Per germline, CDR1 LGHNA and CDR2 YNFKEQ. V shed 1 base and J 5 bases; nucleotides not matched to a gene: 4. The CDR3: CASSQGLAGGYNNEQFF. The CDR3 DNA is TGTGCCAGCAGCCAAGGACTAGCGGGAGGGTATAACAATGAGCAGTTCTTC.

The J gene is TRBJ2-3, the V gene TRBV6-6; 7 nucleotides line up with TRBD1. The V and J ends lost 6 bases and 5 bases, in that order; junction bases with no gene match: 8. This CDR3 is 14 amino acids long. Germline V gene sequence: CDR1 MNHNY, CDR2 SVGAGI (reference sequence). The CDR3 spells CASSTGRGRDTQYF. CDR3 sequence (DNA): TGTGCCAGCAGCACAGGAAGGGGGCGAGATACGCAGTATTTT.

The V gene is TRBV6-2 or TRBV6-3, the J gene TRBJ1-5; TRBD1 agrees at 11 bases. The CDR3 length is 16 residues. V lost 5 bases to trimming and J lost 5 bases; unmatched junction nucleotides: 8. The V gene's germline CDR1 is MNHEY and CDR2 SVGEGT. The CDR3: CASSQWTGGQDQPQHF. In DNA form, the CDR3 reads TGTGCCAGCAGTCAATGGACAGGGGGCCAAGATCAGCCCCAGCATTTT.

This clone was seen more than once but under ten times. The chain joins TRBV28 to TRBJ1-6; a possible D gene is TRBD1 (5 bases). CDR1 and CDR2 (germline): MDHEN, SYDVKM. V lost 3 bases, J lost 11 bases, and 11 bases lay in between. The CDR3 contains 13 residues. The CDR3 DNA reads as TGTGCCAGCAGTTTGGAGGGGTTGACACCCCTCCACTTT. This sequence encodes CASSLEGLTPLHF.

V and J are TRBV18 and TRBJ1-3, with D tentatively TRBD1 (6 bases). The CDR3 contains 17 residues. Germline CDR1 and CDR2: KGHSH and LQKENI. The ends were cut back, 2 bases at V and 0 bases at J, with 14 bases in the middle. The CDR3: CASSPSGGYRSGNTIYF. CDR3 bases: TGTGCCAGCTCACCATCGGGGGGCTACCGCTCTGGAAACACCATATATTTT.

This sequence joins TRBV4-1 and TRBJ2-7; 8 bases match TRBD2. The CDR3 has 14 amino acids. In germline, CDR1 is MGHRA, CDR2 YSYEKL. Unmatched junction bases numbered 8, after V lost 5 bases and J lost 5 bases. CDR3 protein: CASSSGLAVHEQYF. The DNA of the CDR3 is TGCGCCAGCAGCTCCGGACTAGCCGTCCACGAGCAGTACTTC.

The V call is TRBV28, the J call TRBJ1-5; maybe TRBD1 (6 bases). The CDR3 has 12 amino acids. The ends were cut back, 3 bases at V and 11 bases at J, with 11 bases in the middle. Germline loops: CDR1 MDHEN, CDR2 SYDVKM. The CDR3 region has the DNA TGTGCCAGCAGTTTGAAGGGGGGGGCCCAGCATTTT. Amino acid sequence: CASSLKGGAQHF.

The CDR3 region is CASRGGNTEAFF. In nucleotides, the CDR3 is TGTGCCAGCAGAGGGGGGAACACTGAAGCTTTCTTT. V and J are TRBV7-9 and TRBJ1-1, with D possibly matching TRBD1 (6 bases). The germline V and J ends were trimmed by 6 bases and 1 base, with 6 bases remaining between them. Germline V gene data show CDR1 as SEHNR and CDR2 as FQNEAQ (reference sequence). The CDR3 is made up of 12 amino acids.

This rearrangement joins TRBV20-1 to TRBJ2-5, with 12 bases fitting TRBD2. This CDR3 is built from 15 residues. Germline CDR1 and CDR2: DFQATT and SNEGSKA (reference sequence). V lost 6 bases to trimming and J lost 6 bases; unmatched junction nucleotides: 11. CDR3 region: CSASPGLAGSQTQYF. CDR3 DNA: TGCAGTGCCAGTCCAGGACTAGCGGGATCCCAGACCCAGTACTTC.

The CDR3 sequence is CASSLPGQGYGYTF. CDR3 coding DNA: TGTGCCAGCAGTTTGCCAGGACAGGGCTATGGCTACACCTTC. The chain combines TRBV28 with TRBJ1-2, with 8 bases matching TRBD1. The junction had 4 bases not matched to a gene; V was cut back by 3 bases and J by 4 bases. The CDR3 is 14 residues long. The germline gives CDR1 MDHEN, CDR2 SYDVKM.

The V and J genes are TRBV24-1 and TRBJ2-3; D may be TRBD2 (6 bases). The CDR3 is 13 amino acids. Trimming stripped 8 bases from V and 6 bases from J, with 14 bases between. Germline CDR1 is KGHDR and CDR2 is SFDVKD. CDR3 sequence: CATKADYKDTQYF. The CDR3 DNA reads as TGTGCCACCAAAGCGGACTACAAGGATACGCAGTATTTT.